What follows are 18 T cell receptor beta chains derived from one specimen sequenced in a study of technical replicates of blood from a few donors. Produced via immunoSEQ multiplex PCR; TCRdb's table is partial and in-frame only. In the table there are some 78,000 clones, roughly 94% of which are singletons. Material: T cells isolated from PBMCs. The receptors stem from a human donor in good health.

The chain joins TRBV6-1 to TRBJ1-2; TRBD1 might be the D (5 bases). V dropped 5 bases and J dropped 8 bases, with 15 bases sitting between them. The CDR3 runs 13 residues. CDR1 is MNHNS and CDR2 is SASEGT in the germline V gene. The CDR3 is CASSQGLSYGYTF. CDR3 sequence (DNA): TGTGCCAGCAGTCAGGGTTTAAGTTACGGCTACACCTTC.

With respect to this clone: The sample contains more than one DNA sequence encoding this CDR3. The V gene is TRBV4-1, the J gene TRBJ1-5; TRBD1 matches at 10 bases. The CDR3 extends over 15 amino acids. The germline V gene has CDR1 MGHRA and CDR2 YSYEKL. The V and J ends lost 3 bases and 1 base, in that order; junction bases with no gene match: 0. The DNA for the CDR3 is TGCGCCAGCAGCCAGGGACAGGGGAGCAATCAGCCCCAGCATTTT. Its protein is CASSQGQGSNQPQHF.

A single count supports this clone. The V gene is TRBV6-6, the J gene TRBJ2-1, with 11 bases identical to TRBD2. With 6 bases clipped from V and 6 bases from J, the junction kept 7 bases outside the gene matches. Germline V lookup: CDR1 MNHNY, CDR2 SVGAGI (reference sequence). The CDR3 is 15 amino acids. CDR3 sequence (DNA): TGTGCCAGCAGAACCAGACTAGCGGGGTCCAATGAGCAGTTCTTC. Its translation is CASRTRLAGSNEQFF.

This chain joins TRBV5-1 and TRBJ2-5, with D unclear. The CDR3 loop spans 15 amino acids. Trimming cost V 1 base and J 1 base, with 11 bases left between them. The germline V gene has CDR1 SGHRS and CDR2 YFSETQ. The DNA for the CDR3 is TGCGCCAGCAGCTTGCGGTACGGAGCCCAAGAGACCCAGTACTTC. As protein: CASSLRYGAQETQYF.

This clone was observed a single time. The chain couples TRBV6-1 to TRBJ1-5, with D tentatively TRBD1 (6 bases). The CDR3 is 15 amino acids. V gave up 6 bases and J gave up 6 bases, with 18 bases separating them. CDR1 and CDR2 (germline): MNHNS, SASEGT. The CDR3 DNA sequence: TGTGCCAGCAGAGACTTTAGGGGGTACGGTCAGCCCCAGCATTTT. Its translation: CASRDFRGYGQPQHF.

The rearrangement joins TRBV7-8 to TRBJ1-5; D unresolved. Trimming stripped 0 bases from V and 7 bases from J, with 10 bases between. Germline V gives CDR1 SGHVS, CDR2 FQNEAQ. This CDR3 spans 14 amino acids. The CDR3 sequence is CASSLAQWAQPQHF. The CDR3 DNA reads TGTGCCAGCAGCTTAGCGCAGTGGGCACAGCCCCAGCATTTT.

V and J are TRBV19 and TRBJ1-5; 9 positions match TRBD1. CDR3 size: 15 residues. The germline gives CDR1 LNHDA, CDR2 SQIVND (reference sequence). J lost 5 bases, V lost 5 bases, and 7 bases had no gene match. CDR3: CASSSQGASHQPQHF. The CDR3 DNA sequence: TGTGCCAGTAGTTCACAGGGGGCCTCTCATCAGCCCCAGCATTTT.

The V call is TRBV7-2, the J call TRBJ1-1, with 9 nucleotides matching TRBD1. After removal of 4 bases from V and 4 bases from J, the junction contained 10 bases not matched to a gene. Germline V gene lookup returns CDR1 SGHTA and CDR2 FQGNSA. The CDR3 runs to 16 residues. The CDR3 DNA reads TGTGCCAGCAGCTCACTACAGGGGGCGAGAGGCACTGAAGCTTTCTTT. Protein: CASSSLQGARGTEAFF.

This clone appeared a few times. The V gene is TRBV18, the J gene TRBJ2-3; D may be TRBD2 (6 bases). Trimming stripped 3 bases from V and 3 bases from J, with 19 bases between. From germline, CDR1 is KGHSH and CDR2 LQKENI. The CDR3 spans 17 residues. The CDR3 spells CASSPLSASVGTDTQYF. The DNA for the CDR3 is TGTGCCAGCTCACCTCTCTCAGCTAGCGTCGGAACAGATACGCAGTATTTT.

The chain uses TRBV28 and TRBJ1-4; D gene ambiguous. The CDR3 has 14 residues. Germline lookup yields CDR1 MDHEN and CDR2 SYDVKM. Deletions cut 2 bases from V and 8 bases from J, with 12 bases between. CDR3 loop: CASSLLYGGEKLFF. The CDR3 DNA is TGTGCCAGCAGTTTACTATACGGAGGGGAAAAACTGTTTTTT.

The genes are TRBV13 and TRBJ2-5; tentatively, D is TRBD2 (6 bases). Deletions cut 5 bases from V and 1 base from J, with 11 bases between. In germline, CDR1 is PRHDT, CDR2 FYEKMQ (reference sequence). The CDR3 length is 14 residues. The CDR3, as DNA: TGTGCCAGCAGCAACCCCGGGGGCCAAGAGACCCAGTACTTC. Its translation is CASSNPGGQETQYF.

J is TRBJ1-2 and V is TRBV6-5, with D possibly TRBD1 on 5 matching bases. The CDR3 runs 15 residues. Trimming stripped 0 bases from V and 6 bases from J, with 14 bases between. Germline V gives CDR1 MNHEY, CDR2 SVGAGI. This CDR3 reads CASSYSTSRGNGYTF. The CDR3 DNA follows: TGTGCCAGCAGTTACTCAACGAGTCGGGGGAATGGCTACACCTTC.

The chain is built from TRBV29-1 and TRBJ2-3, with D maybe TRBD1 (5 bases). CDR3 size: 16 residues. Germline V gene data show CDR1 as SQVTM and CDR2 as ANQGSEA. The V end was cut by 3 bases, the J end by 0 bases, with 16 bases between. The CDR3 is CSVEVAGHTSTDTQYF. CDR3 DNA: TGCAGCGTTGAGGTTGCAGGGCATACTAGCACAGATACGCAGTATTTT.

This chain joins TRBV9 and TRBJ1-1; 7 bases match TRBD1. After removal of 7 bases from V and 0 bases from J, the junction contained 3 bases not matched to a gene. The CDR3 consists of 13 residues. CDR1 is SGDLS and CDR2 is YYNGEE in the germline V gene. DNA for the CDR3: TGTGCCAGCCAGGGGGTCATGAACACTGAAGCTTTCTTT. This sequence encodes CASQGVMNTEAFF.

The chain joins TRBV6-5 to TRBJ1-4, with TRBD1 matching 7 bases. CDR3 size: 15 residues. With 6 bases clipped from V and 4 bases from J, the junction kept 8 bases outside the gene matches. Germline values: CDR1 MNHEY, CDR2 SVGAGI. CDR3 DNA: TGTGCCAGCAGCCCAGGGGGGTTTGGTAATGAAAAACTGTTTTTT. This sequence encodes CASSPGGFGNEKLFF.

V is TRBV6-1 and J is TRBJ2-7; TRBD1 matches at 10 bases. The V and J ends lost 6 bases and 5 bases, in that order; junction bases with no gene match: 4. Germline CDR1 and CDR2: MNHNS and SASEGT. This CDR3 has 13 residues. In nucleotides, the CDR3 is TGTGCCAGCAGCCAGGACAGGGGGAACGAGCAGTACTTC. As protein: CASSQDRGNEQYF.

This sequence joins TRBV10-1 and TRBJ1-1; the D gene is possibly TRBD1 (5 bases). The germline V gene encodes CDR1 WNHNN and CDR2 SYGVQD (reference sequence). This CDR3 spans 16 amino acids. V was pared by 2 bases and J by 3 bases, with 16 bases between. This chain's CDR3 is CASSETFDSIHTEAFF. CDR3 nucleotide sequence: TGCGCCAGCAGTGAGACCTTTGACAGTATTCACACTGAAGCTTTCTTT.

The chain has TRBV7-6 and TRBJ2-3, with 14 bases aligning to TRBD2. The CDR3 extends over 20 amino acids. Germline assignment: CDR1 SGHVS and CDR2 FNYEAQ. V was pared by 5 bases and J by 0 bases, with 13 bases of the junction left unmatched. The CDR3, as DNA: TGTGCCAGCAGCACGGATAGGGGGACTAGCGGGGGCCTTAGCACAGATACGCAGTATTTT. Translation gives CASSTDRGTSGGLSTDTQYF.